Following are 21 T cell receptor beta chains from one sample sequenced in a study of human T cells and chemical hapten exposure (dated by TCRdb to about 2021). The time point label here, explained by the study, means: pre-sensitization, week 0. This specimen's treatment or condition label, per the study, means: therapeutic diphenylcyclopropenone sensitization with weekly scalp DPC. The method was RACE. TCRdb shows the sequencer as NextSeq 500. Through fastp at Q25 and MiXCR, TCRdb rebuilt clones from the public reads, retaining in-frame beta chains. Each entry merges the rows of one CDR3 protein and shows their most common DNA and genes. In all, the sample holds 120,000 or so distinct CDR3 sequences, and approximately 13% of those were seen once. The biggest ten clones account for approximately 3% of the sample. The sample in question was whole blood, obtained in connection with sensitization to the hapten diphenylcyclopropenone (DPC). The receptors originated from a woman under 30 with alopecia areata. Some clones in this sample may be carry-over from other donors' samples.

This clonotype came up a few times. The chain links TRBV29-1 to TRBJ2-7, with a weak D call TRBD1 (5 bases). The CDR3 loop spans 12 amino acids. Trimming removed 4 bases at V and 2 bases at J, with 9 bases between. Germline V gene lookup returns CDR1 SQVTM and CDR2 ANQGSEA. CDR3 in DNA: TGCAGCGTTGTAGCAGGGACCTACGAGCAGTACTTC. The encoded protein is CSVVAGTYEQYF.

The rearrangement uses TRBV6-2 or TRBV6-3 and TRBJ1-5; D gene uncertain. This CDR3 spans 15 amino acids. The germline CDR1 and CDR2 sequences are MNHEY and SVGEGT. V dropped 0 bases and J dropped 1 base, with 7 bases sitting between them. The CDR3 loop reads CASSYSSGSNQPQHF. In DNA form, the CDR3 reads TGTGCCAGCAGTTACTCCTCGGGAAGCAATCAGCCCCAGCATTTT.

This clonotype was detected many times. The chain couples TRBV29-1 to TRBJ1-4, with TRBD1 matching over 9 bases. This CDR3 has 13 residues. Germline CDR1 is SQVTM and CDR2 is ANQGSEA. The V and J ends lost 6 bases and 7 bases, in that order; junction bases with no gene match: 6. CDR3 DNA sequence: TGCAGCGTGGCGACAGGGGGGGGTGAAAAACTGTTTTTT. Translating it yields CSVATGGGEKLFF.

The chain employs TRBV14 and TRBJ2-3; TRBD1 is a possible D gene (5 bases). The CDR3 totals 16 residues. In germline, CDR1 is SGHDN, CDR2 FVKESK. Trimming took off 5 bases at V and 1 base at J, with 16 bases between the two ends. The DNA for the CDR3 is TGTGCCAGCAGCGCAAGATCGGGCAGGGGCACAGATACGCAGTATTTT. This gives the protein CASSARSGRGTDTQYF.

This chain links TRBV18 with TRBJ2-7; TRBD1 matches at 8 bases. V was clipped by 6 bases and J by 2 bases; unmatched bases: 6. Germline values: CDR1 KGHSH, CDR2 LQKENI. The length of the CDR3 is 14 residues. CDR3 nucleotides: TGTGCCAGCTCGACGATGACAGGGGCCTACGAGCAGTACTTC. Translation: CASSTMTGAYEQYF.

This clonotype was seen at least ten times. The chain is built from TRBV7-9 and TRBJ2-2, with 7 nucleotides matching TRBD1. The CDR3 has 15 amino acids. CDR1 and CDR2 from the germline V gene are SEHNR and FQNEAQ (reference sequence). Trimming took 5 bases from V and 1 from J; bases not matched to a gene: 4. The CDR3 DNA sequence: TGTGCCAGCAGCGGCCGGGACAGGAACACCGGGGAGCTGTTTTTT. Amino acid sequence: CASSGRDRNTGELFF.

This clonotype was seen a handful of times. J is TRBJ2-2 and V is TRBV12-3 or TRBV12-4; D gene uncertain. Trimming took 4 bases from V and 0 from J, leaving 9 bases between them. This CDR3 has 15 residues. Here the CDR3 reads CASSSAYTNTGELFF. The DNA of the CDR3 is TGTGCCAGCAGTTCGGCCTATACGAACACCGGGGAGCTGTTTTTT.

The chain carries TRBV2 and TRBJ2-3, with D possibly TRBD2 on 5 matching bases. Germline V gives CDR1 SNHLY, CDR2 FYNNEI. The CDR3 is 14 amino acids. V dropped 6 bases and J dropped 0 bases, with 10 bases sitting between them. The CDR3 loop is CASRRDTSTDTQYF. DNA for the CDR3: TGTGCCAGCAGGAGGGATACTAGCACAGATACGCAGTATTTT.

In this sample, this clonotype turned up a few times. The CDR3 sequence is CATSRDRVSTGELFF. The CDR3 nucleotides read TGTGCCACTTCGAGGGACAGGGTCTCTACCGGGGAGCTGTTTTTT. V gene TRBV24-1 combines with J gene TRBJ2-2; TRBD1 matches at 9 bases. The germline CDR1 and CDR2 sequences are KGHDR and SFDVKD. Unmatched junction bases numbered 10, after V lost 10 bases and J lost 5 bases. The CDR3 runs to 15 residues.

This clonotype was detected a few times. A read error may account for a junction end that differs from germline. The chain employs TRBV6-1 and TRBJ1-1, with D perhaps TRBD1 (6 bases). This CDR3 has 12 residues. CDR1 is MNHNS, CDR2 SASEGT, per germline. The CDR3 DNA sequence: TGTGCCAGCAGTATTGCTTTGGGGGCTCCCACCTTT. It encodes CASSIALGAPTF.

The V and J genes are TRBV20-1 and TRBJ2-7; D is unclear. V was trimmed by 3 bases and J by 4 bases, leaving 16 bases between them. This CDR3 region has 14 residues. Germline lookup yields CDR1 DFQATT and CDR2 SNEGSKA (reference sequence). The CDR3 nucleotides read TGCAGTGCTAGTCATTTCTTGACGGGTTACGAGCAGTACTTC. Translated, it gives CSASHFLTGYEQYF.

This clonotype was detected only a few times. The chain's CDR3 is CASSERGSNTEAFF. The DNA of the CDR3 is TGTGCCAGCAGTGAACGGGGTTCCAACACTGAAGCTTTCTTT. The chain employs TRBV6-6 and TRBJ1-1, with D hard to call. This CDR3 has 14 residues. Germline values: CDR1 MNHNY, CDR2 SVGAGI (reference sequence). V shed 5 bases and J shed 2 bases, with 12 bases lying between them.

The chain uses TRBV10-3 and TRBJ2-5; TRBD2 is a possible D gene (5 bases). V was pared by 2 bases and J by 7 bases, with 17 bases between. The CDR3 runs 15 residues. Germline assignment: CDR1 ENHRY and CDR2 SYGVKD. CDR3 region: CAISEPRSPRGTQYF. The CDR3 nucleotides are TGTGCCATCAGTGAGCCTAGGAGTCCACGGGGGACCCAGTACTTC.

The rearrangement links TRBV4-2 to TRBJ1-2, with a possible D match to TRBD1 (5 bases). Germline lookup yields CDR1 LGHNA and CDR2 YNFKEQ. This CDR3 contains 15 residues. The V and J ends lost 0 bases and 2 bases respectively, with 10 bases between them. The CDR3 loop reads CASSQEARVNYGYTF. CDR3 DNA: TGTGCCAGCAGCCAAGAGGCCAGGGTCAACTATGGCTACACCTTC.

The chain combines TRBV29-1 with TRBJ2-7; tentative D call: TRBD2 (6 bases). Trimming stripped 0 bases from V and 3 bases from J, with 6 bases between. The CDR3 runs 12 residues. Germline CDR1 and CDR2: SQVTM and ANQGSEA. For the CDR3, the DNA is TGCAGCGTTGAAGAGGAGGGCTACGAGCAGTACTTC. The encoded protein is CSVEEEGYEQYF.

This clonotype occurred a few times. The chain links TRBV24-1 to TRBJ1-5, with D tentatively TRBD1 (5 bases). V was cut by 2 bases and J by 4 bases, with 5 bases left in between. From germline, CDR1 is KGHDR and CDR2 SFDVKD. This CDR3 comprises 13 residues. The CDR3 here is CATSDWGNQPQHF. CDR3 in DNA: TGTGCCACCAGTGATTGGGGGAATCAGCCCCAGCATTTT.

This clonotype was found many times. The chain carries TRBV6-1 and TRBJ1-1; 7 nucleotides agree with TRBD1. V gave up 1 base and J gave up 3 bases; unmatched junction bases: 2. CDR3 length equals 14 residues. Looked up from germline, CDR1 is MNHNS and CDR2 is SASEGT. The CDR3 bases are TGTGCCAGCAGTGAAGACAGGGGAGACACTGAAGCTTTCTTT. It is translated as CASSEDRGDTEAFF.

This clonotype was seen ten or more times. The chain employs TRBV20-1 and TRBJ1-1; D call uncertain. This CDR3 is 15 amino acids long. CDR1 is DFQATT, CDR2 SNEGSKA, per germline (reference sequence). The V end lost 7 bases, the J end lost 5 bases, and 23 bases lay between the germline ends. Written as DNA, the CDR3 is TGCAGTGGGGCTTCTTGGACCCGCCCCCGTACTGAAGCTTTCTTT. Amino acid sequence: CSGASWTRPRTEAFF.

This clonotype has ten or more counts. The rearrangement links TRBV12-3 or TRBV12-4 to TRBJ1-3, with D possibly being TRBD1 (5 bases). This CDR3 has 16 residues. V lost 4 bases and J lost 1, with 14 bases in between. The CDR3 sequence: CASSSIPGHSGNTIYF. The CDR3 DNA reads as TGTGCCAGCAGTTCGATCCCTGGACATTCTGGAAACACCATATATTTT.

This clonotype showed up just a few times. The rearrangement links TRBV12-5 to TRBJ2-5; possible D gene TRBD2, 5 bases. CDR1 is LGHNT, CDR2 FRNRAP, per germline. The CDR3 spans 15 residues. Trimming stripped 0 bases from V and 1 base from J, with 9 bases between. CDR3 sequence reads: CASGLVRGVQETQYF. Written as DNA, the CDR3 is TGTGCTAGTGGTTTGGTACGGGGTGTCCAAGAGACCCAGTACTTC.

The rearrangement joins TRBV20-1 to TRBJ1-2, with TRBD1 as a possible D gene (5 bases). CDR3 length equals 13 residues. V dropped 6 bases and J dropped 6 bases, with 17 bases sitting between them. CDR1 and CDR2 from the germline V gene are DFQATT and SNEGSKA (reference sequence). The CDR3 bases are TGCAGTGCCGCCCGGGGGACGGAGGATGGCTACACCTTC. It yields the protein CSAARGTEDGYTF.